Presented here are 2 T cell receptor beta chains from one specimen sequenced in a study of blood T cell repertoires in COVID-19. The data were produced by immunoSEQ multiplex PCR, yet TCRdb's version contains in-frame clones alone and is incomplete. The sample includes 80,000 to 100,000 clones, around 79% of them seen just once. What was sequenced was peripheral blood. The receptors derive from a human donor in a cohort sampled during active COVID-19.

The V call is TRBV6-5, the J call TRBJ2-7, with TRBD2 as a possible D gene (7 bases). Germline CDR1 and CDR2: MNHEY and SVGAGI. The V end was cut by 0 bases, the J end by 3 bases, with 12 bases between. The CDR3 loop spans 15 amino acids. The CDR3 protein is CASSYSVGGRYEQYF. CDR3 DNA sequence: TGTGCCAGCAGTTACTCCGTCGGGGGGCGCTACGAGCAGTACTTC.

The V gene is TRBV21-1, the J gene TRBJ2-7; the table calls TRBD2, which could not be checked here. TRBV21-1 is shown as a pseudogene. The length of the CDR3 is 18 residues. CDR3 DNA sequence: TGTGCCAGCAGCAAAGTGGGGGGACGGATGCCCCTAGCCTACGAGCAGTACGTC. Protein: CASSKVGGRMPLAYEQYV.